These 20 T cell receptor beta chains share one sample of origin, sequenced in a study of blood T cell repertoires in COVID-19. Repertoires were generated with immunoSEQ multiplex PCR, while TCRdb's copy carries only in-frame clones and drops some. The sample comprises 50,000 to 75,000 clones, 79% of which are singletons, and roughly 22% rests with the top ten. The sample consisted of peripheral blood. The receptors derive from an elderly woman with active or convalescent COVID-19.

The rearrangement links TRBV9 to TRBJ1-3; 8 positions match TRBD1. The germline gives CDR1 SGDLS, CDR2 YYNGEE. The CDR3 extends over 17 amino acids. V shed 3 bases, J shed 2 bases, and the junction held 10 bases outside the gene matches. The CDR3 nucleotides are TGTGCCAGCAGCGCGTTCCCTACAGGGGGAACTGGAAACACCATATATTTT. Translating it yields CASSAFPTGGTGNTIYF.

This clone turned up a few times. This chain connects TRBV3-1 (or the pseudogene TRBV3-2) to TRBJ1-4, with 7 positions matching TRBD1. V was clipped by 4 bases and J by 2 bases; unmatched bases: 7. The CDR3 runs to 16 residues. Germline V gene lookup returns CDR1 LGHDT and CDR2 YNNKEL (reference sequence). As DNA, the CDR3 is TGTGCCAGCAGCCCGGGACAGTGGGCCACTAATGAAAAACTGTTTTTT. It translates to CASSPGQWATNEKLFF.

This chain uses TRBV6-2 or TRBV6-3 with TRBJ1-5, with 11 positions matching TRBD1. This CDR3 has 14 residues. Germline CDR1 is MNHEY and CDR2 is SVGEGT. With V trimmed by 4 bases and J by 7 bases, 3 bases remained unmatched. The CDR3 spells CASSWTGGRQPQHF. The CDR3 region has the DNA TGTGCCAGCAGTTGGACAGGGGGCAGGCAGCCCCAGCATTTT.

This clone was seen a few times. The rearrangement uses TRBV7-9 and TRBJ2-3, with D tentatively TRBD2 (5 bases). Per the germline V gene, CDR1 is SEHNR and CDR2 is FQNEAQ (reference sequence). V lost 0 bases, J lost 5 bases, and 15 bases lay in between. The CDR3 spans 16 residues. The CDR3 reads CASSLALQAAQDTQYF. The DNA for the CDR3 is TGTGCCAGCAGCTTAGCGCTACAAGCGGCCCAAGATACGCAGTATTTT. Full variable domain (remainder filled in from reference TRBV7-9 and TRBJ2-3): DTGVSQNPRHKITKRGQNVTFRCDPISEHNRLYWYRQTLGQGPEFLTYFQNEAQLEKSRLLSDRFSAERPKGSFSTLEIQRTEQGDSAMYLCASSLALQAAQDTQYFGPGTRLTVL.

V is TRBV5-1 and J is TRBJ1-2, with D possibly matching TRBD1 (5 bases). Germline V gene data show CDR1 as SGHRS and CDR2 as YFSETQ. Deletions cut 0 bases from V and 7 bases from J, with 16 bases between. The CDR3 totals 15 residues. The CDR3 DNA follows: TGCGCCAGCAGCTTGGTGGTTATGTGGGACTCTGGCTACACCTTC. This codes for CASSLVVMWDSGYTF.

This chain connects TRBV5-4 to TRBJ2-3, with 7 bases matching TRBD1. CDR1 and CDR2 (germline): SGHNT, YYREEE (reference sequence). After removal of 3 bases from V and 4 bases from J, the junction contained 8 bases not matched to a gene. The CDR3 consists of 15 residues. The CDR3 DNA sequence: TGTGCCAGCAGCTCATTGACAGGGCAATCAGATACGCAGTATTTT. Its translation: CASSSLTGQSDTQYF.

The chain recombines TRBV5-1 with TRBJ1-3; D might be TRBD1 (6 bases). There are 16 residues in the CDR3. V lost 4 bases and J 4 bases, leaving 18 bases between the germline ends. Germline CDR1 reads SGHRS; CDR2 reads YFSETQ. CDR3 DNA: TGCGCCAGCAGCAGGGGGACCGGGACGGCAGGAAACACCATATATTTT. Translated, it gives CASSRGTGTAGNTIYF.

V usage is TRBV7-9 and J usage is TRBJ2-5, with D uncertain. Trimming cost V 8 bases and J 2 bases, with 12 bases left between them. Germline values: CDR1 SEHNR, CDR2 FQNEAQ (reference sequence). The CDR3 has 13 residues. This CDR3 is CASLRSAQETQYF. The DNA of the CDR3 is TGTGCCAGCTTAAGGAGTGCTCAAGAGACCCAGTACTTC.

This chain links TRBV5-6 with TRBJ1-2; no clear D. This CDR3 is built from 13 residues. Trimming removed 4 bases from V and 6 bases from J, with 13 bases in between. CDR1 is SGHDT and CDR2 is YYEEEE in the germline V gene. This chain's CDR3 is CASSSGALDGYTF. CDR3 DNA sequence: TGTGCCAGCAGCAGCGGTGCGCTGGATGGCTACACCTTC.

The CDR3 DNA follows: TGTGCCAGCAGCCCTCGGGGGGCGGATCAGCCCCAGCATTTT. Its translation: CASSPRGADQPQHF. The V call is TRBV14, the J call TRBJ1-5, with D possibly matching TRBD1 (6 bases). The CDR3 runs 14 residues. Germline CDR1 and CDR2: SGHDN and FVKESK. The germline V and J ends were trimmed by 4 bases and 5 bases, with 12 bases remaining between them.

The V call is TRBV5-1, the J call TRBJ2-1; TRBD2 matches 8 bases. CDR1 and CDR2 (germline): SGHRS, YFSETQ. The ends lost 4 bases at V and 12 bases at J; junction bases unmatched: 9. This CDR3 is built from 13 residues. The CDR3 region has the DNA TGCGCCAGCAGCCCCGAAGCGGGGGAAAGGCAGTTCTTC. Translated: CASSPEAGERQFF. Together with reference TRBV5-1 and TRBJ2-1, the CDR3 gives the full variable domain: KAGVTQTPRYLIKTRGQQVTLSCSPISGHRSVSWYQQTPGQGLQFLFEYFSETQRNKGNFPGRFSGRQFSNSRSEMNVSTLELGDSALYLCASSPEAGERQFFGPGTRLTVL.

There are a few counts of this clone. V and J are TRBV20-1 and TRBJ2-5; 7 bases line up with TRBD1. The germline CDR1 and CDR2 sequences are DFQATT and SNEGSKA (reference sequence). The CDR3 consists of 11 residues. V gave up 4 bases and J gave up 8 bases; unmatched junction bases: 4. The CDR3 protein is CSAKGQRTQYF. CDR3 in DNA: TGCAGTGCTAAGGGACAGCGTACCCAGTACTTC.

This clone was seen at least ten times. In DNA form, the CDR3 reads TGTGCCAGCGTGACAGGGGTGAACACTGAAGCTTTCTTT. It specifies CASVTGVNTEAFF. The rearrangement joins TRBV6-6 to TRBJ1-1, with 8 bases matching TRBD1. This CDR3 region has 13 residues. Looked up from germline, CDR1 is MNHNY and CDR2 is SVGAGI (reference sequence). V dropped 8 bases and J dropped 0; count of bases not matched to a gene: 2.

The chain links TRBV7-2 to TRBJ1-6, with 7 bases fitting TRBD1. The CDR3 consists of 13 residues. In germline, CDR1 is SGHTA, CDR2 FQGNSA. Trimming removed 5 bases from V and 9 bases from J; junction bases left unmatched: 4. CDR3 DNA sequence: TGTGCCAGCAGCCTAAGACAGGGTTCACCCCTCCACTTT. It translates to CASSLRQGSPLHF. The full variable domain, with the rest looked up from reference TRBV7-2 and TRBJ1-6, is GAGVSQSPSNKVTEKGKDVELRCDPISGHTALYWYRQSLGQGLEFLIYFQGNSAPDKSGLPSDRFSAERTGGSVSTLTIQRTQQEDSAVYLCASSLRQGSPLHFGNGTRLTVT.

J is TRBJ2-2 and V is TRBV10-3; 11 nucleotides match TRBD2. Germline V gene lookup returns CDR1 ENHRY and CDR2 SYGVKD. J gave up 5 bases and V 2 bases, and 10 bases lay outside the gene matches. The CDR3 loop spans 18 amino acids. CDR3 sequence (DNA): TGTGCCATCAGTGAGAGTACTAGCGGGGGTTCGGGGACCGGGGAGCTGTTTTTT. The encoded protein is CAISESTSGGSGTGELFF.

Note on this clone: Other DNA sequences within the sample encode an identical CDR3. The CDR3 reads CASSARDTLNIQYF. The CDR3 DNA reads as TGTGCCAGCAGCGCCCGGGACACCTTAAACATTCAGTACTTC. The rearrangement joins TRBV9 to TRBJ2-4, with a tentative D call TRBD1 (6 bases). Germline CDR1 and CDR2: SGDLS and YYNGEE. V lost 3 bases and J lost 6, with 13 bases in between. The CDR3 runs 14 residues.

The chain combines TRBV30 with TRBJ1-4; TRBD1 aligns across 10 bases. The CDR3 totals 14 residues. The junction had 6 bases not matched to a gene; V was cut back by 3 bases and J by 8 bases. CDR1 and CDR2 (germline): GTSNPN, SVGIG (reference sequence). The CDR3 nucleotides are TGTGCCTGGAGGGCGGGACAGGGGAGAGAAAAACTGTTTTTT. The encoded protein is CAWRAGQGREKLFF. The full variable domain, completed using reference TRBV30 and TRBJ1-4, is SQTIHQWPATLVQPVGSPLSLECTVEGTSNPNLYWYRQAAGRGLQLLFYSVGIGQISSEVPQNLSASRPQDRQFILSSKKLLLSDSGFYLCAWRAGQGREKLFFGSGTQLSVL.

The sample holds a few counts of this clone. The rearrangement uses TRBV12-5 and TRBJ1-5; a weak D match, TRBD1 (5 bases). V was pared by 6 bases and J by 7 bases, with 22 bases between. Germline V gene lookup returns CDR1 LGHNT and CDR2 FRNRAP. CDR3 length equals 16 residues. This CDR3 is CASGPGGAGPGQPQHF. The CDR3 coding sequence is TGTGCTAGTGGACCAGGAGGGGCAGGCCCGGGGCAGCCCCAGCATTTT.

The chain combines TRBV12-3 or TRBV12-4 with TRBJ2-7; TRBD1 aligns across 8 bases. The CDR3 has 12 residues. J gave up 6 bases and V 6 bases, and 4 bases lay outside the gene matches. In DNA form, the CDR3 reads TGTGCCAGCAGCAGGACAGGGAGCGAGCAGTACTTC. This sequence encodes CASSRTGSEQYF.

The rearrangement links TRBV15 to TRBJ2-5; 7 bases are a match to TRBD1. V lost 0 bases and J lost 2; bases outside the gene matches: 3. The germline V gene encodes CDR1 LNHNV and CDR2 YYDKDF (reference sequence). The CDR3 consists of 15 residues. The CDR3 coding sequence is TGTGCCACCAGCAGAGACCCGGGACAGCAAGAGACCCAGTACTTC. Translating gives CATSRDPGQQETQYF.